This passage covers 19 T cell receptor beta chains from one sample sequenced in a study of T cells in tumors and immune-related adverse events. Here immunoSEQ multiplex PCR was the method, and the copy in TCRdb shows in-frame clones only, minus some. The sample has about 22,000 clones; around 90% are singletons. The source was lymph node tissue, collected from a patient treated with anti-PD-1 therapy. The source is a female donor with metastatic renal cell carcinoma.

This clone has a handful of counts. This chain connects TRBV7-9 to TRBJ1-5; D is ambiguous. Germline V gene sequence: CDR1 SEHNR, CDR2 FQNEAQ (reference sequence). This CDR3 contains 12 residues. V gave up 1 base and J gave up 6 bases, with 4 bases separating them. This CDR3 reads CASSLVGQPQHF. The CDR3 DNA sequence: TGTGCCAGCAGCTTAGTGGGTCAGCCCCAGCATTTT.

The chain joins TRBV6-6 to TRBJ2-5; 8 nucleotides line up with TRBD1. The CDR3 extends over 14 amino acids. With 6 bases clipped from V and 5 bases from J, the junction kept 8 bases outside the gene matches. Germline V gene lookup returns CDR1 MNHNY and CDR2 SVGAGI (reference sequence). The CDR3 nucleotides are TGTGCCAGCAGCCCTGGACAGGGACAGGAGACCCAGTACTTC. Its protein product is CASSPGQGQETQYF.

V usage is TRBV5-1 and J usage is TRBJ2-1, with TRBD2 matching 7 bases. J lost 0 bases, V lost 4 bases, and 7 bases had no gene match. The germline V gene has CDR1 SGHRS and CDR2 YFSETQ. The CDR3 has 16 amino acids. The CDR3 is CASSLGLAASYNEQFF. In DNA, the CDR3 is TGCGCCAGCAGCCTGGGGCTAGCGGCCTCCTACAATGAGCAGTTCTTC.

V gene TRBV7-8 combines with J gene TRBJ1-3, with D possibly being TRBD1 (6 bases). Germline CDR1 SGHVS, CDR2 FQNEAQ. The CDR3 consists of 16 residues. The V gene lost 4 bases and the J gene lost 2 bases, with 15 bases spanning the gap. The CDR3 DNA is TGTGCCAGCAGCTCCGGGGGCGCACGAGCTGGAAACACCATATATTTT. This encodes CASSSGGARAGNTIYF.

The rearrangement uses TRBV10-3 and TRBJ2-5; D possibly corresponds to TRBD1 (6 bases). V lost 6 bases to trimming and J lost 1 base, with 18 bases between them. CDR1 ENHRY and CDR2 SYGVKD come from the germline V gene. The CDR3 loop spans 16 amino acids. The DNA of the CDR3 is TGTGCCATCAGGAGGGGACAAGGGAACTTCCAAGAGACCCAGTACTTC. Its translation: CAIRRGQGNFQETQYF.

This chain uses TRBV7-2 with TRBJ2-7, with TRBD1 matching 7 bases. Trimming removed 4 bases from V and 5 bases from J; junction bases left unmatched: 8. There are 14 residues in the CDR3. Per germline, CDR1 SGHTA and CDR2 FQGNSA. Here the CDR3 DNA reads TGTGCCAGCAGCTCCCGACAGGGTATCAACGAGCAGTACTTC. The encoded protein is CASSSRQGINEQYF.

The chain links TRBV7-9 to TRBJ2-1, with 7 bases that match TRBD2. V lost 7 bases, J lost 7 bases, and 16 bases stayed unmatched. The CDR3 sequence is 16 residues long. Germline lookup yields CDR1 SEHNR and CDR2 FQNEAQ (reference sequence). CDR3 loop: CASTPGNGGYGNEQFF. CDR3 in DNA: TGTGCCAGCACCCCTGGAAACGGGGGGTACGGGAATGAGCAGTTCTTC. The variable domain in full, with the rest retrieved from reference TRBV7-9 and TRBJ2-1, is DTGVSQNPRHKITKRGQNVTFRCDPISEHNRLYWYRQTLGQGPEFLTYFQNEAQLEKSRLLSDRFSAERPKGSFSTLEIQRTEQGDSAMYLCASTPGNGGYGNEQFFGPGTRLTVL.

The chain links TRBV6-6 to TRBJ2-2; maybe TRBD1 (6 bases). Germline lookup yields CDR1 MNHNY and CDR2 SVGAGI (reference sequence). CDR3 length equals 14 residues. The V end was cut by 5 bases, the J end by 3 bases, with 10 bases between. CDR3 coding DNA: TGTGCCAGCAGTCGGAACAGGGACACCGGGGAGCTGTTTTTT. This encodes CASSRNRDTGELFF.

This chain joins TRBV28 and TRBJ2-2; D ambiguous. The CDR3 loop spans 15 amino acids. With 4 bases removed from V and 1 base from J, the gap between germline ends came to 10 bases. The V gene's germline CDR1 is MDHEN and CDR2 SYDVKM. The CDR3 sequence is CASSSRAVNTGELFF. CDR3 nucleotide sequence: TGTGCCAGCAGTTCAAGGGCAGTGAACACCGGGGAGCTGTTTTTT. The full variable domain, its missing parts supplied by reference TRBV28 and TRBJ2-2, is DVKVTQSSRYLVKRTGEKVFLECVQDMDHENMFWYRQDPGLGLRLIYFSYDVKMKEKGDIPEGYSVSREKKERFSLILESASTNQTSMYLCASSSRAVNTGELFFGEGSRLTVL.

This chain links TRBV19 with TRBJ2-5; 8 nucleotides line up with TRBD2. CDR1 LNHDA and CDR2 SQIVND come from the germline V gene (reference sequence). This CDR3 contains 11 residues. Trimming cost V 11 bases and J 4 bases; bases outside gene matches: 3. The CDR3 is CAPGGAETQYF. CDR3 DNA sequence: TGTGCCCCGGGGGGGGCAGAGACCCAGTACTTC.

Worth noting for this clone: A read error may account for a junction end that differs from germline. The genes are TRBV5-1 and TRBJ2-1, with D uncertain. Germline lookup yields CDR1 SGHRS and CDR2 YFSETQ. CDR3 length: 13 amino acids. The CDR3 coding sequence is TGCGCCAGCAGCTTGGTCTCCAACAATGAGCAGTTCTTC. Translation: CASSLVSNNEQFF.

CDR3 bases: TGTGCCAGCAGGGGGACAGGGAAAGAAAAACTGTTTTTT. As protein: CASRGTGKEKLFF. The chain uses TRBV7-2 and TRBJ1-4; 9 bases line up with TRBD1. With V trimmed by 6 bases and J by 8 bases, 4 bases remained unmatched. The CDR3 is made up of 13 amino acids. CDR1 is SGHTA, CDR2 FQGNSA, per germline.

The CDR3 DNA reads as TGTGCCAGCAGCGTCCGAGGGGGTGGCTACCCAATCACAGATACGCAGTATTTT. It encodes CASSVRGGGYPITDTQYF. This chain connects TRBV7-6 to TRBJ2-3; D may be TRBD1 (6 bases). This CDR3 contains 18 residues. V dropped 5 bases and J dropped 2 bases, with 23 bases sitting between them. Germline CDR1 SGHVS, CDR2 FNYEAQ.

This clone was seen only once. At one of its ends the junction is not consistent with the germline gene, which may arise from a read error. J is TRBJ2-7 and V is TRBV6-5; perhaps TRBD2 as D (5 bases). This CDR3 contains 14 residues. Germline V gene lookup returns CDR1 MNHEY and CDR2 SVGAGI. The CDR3 protein is CTSSYAGEPYEQYF. In DNA form, the CDR3 reads TGTACCAGCAGTTACGCGGGCGAGCCCTACGAGCAGTACTTC.

This sequence joins TRBV7-6 and TRBJ1-1, with D possibly TRBD1 on 5 matching bases. CDR1 and CDR2 (germline): SGHVS, FNYEAQ. Trimming removed 5 bases at V and 0 bases at J, with 13 bases between. This CDR3 has 15 amino acids. The CDR3 DNA reads as TGTGCCAGCAGCCGCGAAGGAGGGGTGAACACTGAAGCTTTCTTT. This codes for CASSREGGVNTEAFF.

CDR3 nucleotide sequence: TGTGCCTGGAGTGTACGACCTTGGGCCATATATTTT. Its translation is CAWSVRPWAIYF. J is TRBJ1-3 and V is TRBV30, with D uncertain. Germline CDR1 and CDR2: GTSNPN and SVGIG (reference sequence). The ends were cut back, 0 bases at V and 11 bases at J, with 11 bases in the middle. The CDR3 totals 12 residues.

The chain links TRBV9 to TRBJ2-3; D is possibly TRBD2 (5 bases). The CDR3 contains 14 residues. Germline CDR1 is SGDLS and CDR2 is YYNGEE. V was cut by 0 bases and J by 10 bases, with 15 bases left in between. The CDR3 sequence: CASSVARRAGAQYF. The CDR3 bases are TGTGCCAGCAGCGTAGCTCGGCGTGCGGGCGCGCAGTATTTT.

The V call is TRBV6-6, the J call TRBJ1-5, with TRBD1 matching 11 bases. This CDR3 contains 15 residues. Trimming took 0 bases from V and 6 from J; bases not matched to a gene: 1. Looked up from germline, CDR1 is MNHNY and CDR2 is SVGAGI (reference sequence). The CDR3 protein is CASSYSDRGLQPQHF. DNA for the CDR3: TGTGCCAGCAGTTACTCGGACAGGGGGCTTCAGCCCCAGCATTTT.

J is TRBJ2-3 and V is TRBV19; D remains unclear. The V gene lost 5 bases and the J gene lost 0 bases, with 9 bases spanning the gap. The CDR3 loop spans 14 amino acids. Germline V gene lookup returns CDR1 LNHDA and CDR2 SQIVND (reference sequence). As DNA, the CDR3 is TGTGCCAGTAGTCGCAACCCTAGCACAGATACGCAGTATTTT. Its protein product is CASSRNPSTDTQYF.